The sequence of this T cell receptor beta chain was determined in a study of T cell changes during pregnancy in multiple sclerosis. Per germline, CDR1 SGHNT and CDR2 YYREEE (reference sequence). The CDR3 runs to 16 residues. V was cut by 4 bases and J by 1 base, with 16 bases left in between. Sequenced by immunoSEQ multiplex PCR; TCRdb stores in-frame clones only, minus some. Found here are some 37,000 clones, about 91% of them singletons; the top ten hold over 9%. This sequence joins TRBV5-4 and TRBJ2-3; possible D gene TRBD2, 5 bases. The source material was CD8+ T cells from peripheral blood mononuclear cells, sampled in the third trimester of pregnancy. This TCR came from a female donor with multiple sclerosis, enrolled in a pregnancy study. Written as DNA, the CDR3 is TGTGCCAGCAGCGGAGCGGCGGAGTACCGCACAGATACGCAGTATTTT. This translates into CASSGAAEYRTDTQYF.